The present T cell receptor beta chain was sequenced within a study of control samples from healthy donors and cancer patients (dated by TCRdb to 2018 to 2020). Preparation of the library involved the immunoSEQ multiplex PCR assay. TCRdb took this table from immuneACCESS and kept in-frame rearrangements with V and J called. Such tables lack part of the clones; where checked against another copy, unresolved V genes explain under half of the gap, and the rest is unexplained. The sample profile shows about 170,000 clones; around 93% of them were found once. Approximately 4% of the sample comes from the top ten. With respect to this clone: The specificity of this receptor is unknown. Per-nucleotide qualities are absent, and no much larger clonotype sits a single base away.

The sequenced sample was blood. This receptor was identified in a woman aged 55 to 70 in good health.

The CDR3 has the sequence CASRVTGGANNEQFF. Here is the DNA: TGTGCCAGCAGGGTGACGGGGGGGGCTAACAATGAGCAGTTCTTC. The chain was built from TRBV3-1 (or the pseudogene TRBV3-2) and TRBJ2-1, with 8 bases aligning to TRBD2. Counted from cysteine to phenylalanine, this CDR3 has 15 amino acids. Solely the CDR3 DNA is kept, with 45 bases framed from the first base. CDR1 LGHDT and CDR2 YNNKEL are derived from the germline V gene (reference sequence). The junction shows trimming of 6 bases on V and 5 bases on J, and the gene matches do not reach 9 bases of it.